The 22 T cell receptor beta chains below were found in one sample sequenced in a study of cytomegalovirus exposure and HLA in healthy donors. The repertoire was sequenced with immunoSEQ multiplex PCR; TCRdb's copy has only in-frame clones and lacks some. The table shows over 250,000 clones, with approximately 83% occurring only once. Sequencing was carried out using PBMCs. These receptors came from a woman under 30 in good health and CMV-seronegative.

The rearrangement links TRBV21-1 to TRBJ2-2; the D call of TRBD2 is as the table states it, not checked on the DNA. TRBV21-1 is deemed a pseudogene. The CDR3 length is 16 residues. CDR3 protein: CASSKPGTRSTGELFF. The CDR3 coding sequence is TGTGCCAGCAGCAAACCCGGGACTAGATCGACCGGGGAGCTGTTTTTT.

The chain employs TRBV27 and TRBJ1-2, with 9 nucleotides matching TRBD1. The CDR3 length is 15 residues. Trimming removed 5 bases from V and 4 bases from J; junction bases left unmatched: 8. Germline V CDR1 and CDR2: MNHEY, SMNVEV (reference sequence). The CDR3 DNA sequence: TGTGCCAGCAGTACGTCCGGGACAGGGCCCTATGGCTACACCTTC. As protein: CASSTSGTGPYGYTF.

This chain links TRBV7-9 with TRBJ2-7; the match to TRBD1 covers 11 bases. V shed 10 bases, J shed 5 bases, and the junction held 4 bases outside the gene matches. There are 12 residues in the CDR3. Germline V gene data show CDR1 as SEHNR and CDR2 as FQNEAQ (reference sequence). CDR3 bases: TGTGCCACCTCGGACAGGGGGCACGAGCAGTACTTC. Translating it yields CATSDRGHEQYF.

The chain uses TRBV6-5 and TRBJ2-7; D is perhaps TRBD1 (6 bases). Germline assignment: CDR1 MNHEY and CDR2 SVGAGI. V lost 2 bases and J 2 bases, leaving 10 bases between the germline ends. The CDR3 spans 14 residues. DNA of the CDR3: TGTGCCAGCAGTTACGGACAGATTACCTACGAGCAGTACTTC. This codes for CASSYGQITYEQYF.

This clone turned up a few times. This rearrangement joins TRBV5-6 to TRBJ1-2, with a weak D call TRBD1 (6 bases). Germline lookup yields CDR1 SGHDT and CDR2 YYEEEE. The germline V and J ends were trimmed by 1 base and 7 bases, with 11 bases remaining between them. This CDR3 has 13 residues. CDR3 sequence reads: CASSLSGGSGYTF. The CDR3 DNA is TGTGCCAGCAGCTTGTCGGGGGGCTCTGGCTACACCTTC.

V usage is TRBV5-5 and J usage is TRBJ2-7; maybe TRBD1 (5 bases). The CDR3 extends over 14 amino acids. Germline V gene lookup returns CDR1 SGHKS and CDR2 YYEKEE (reference sequence). The V and J ends lost 4 bases and 1 base respectively, with 12 bases between them. In DNA form, the CDR3 reads TGTGCCAGCAGCATCGGACACGTGTCCTACGAGCAGTACTTC. Amino acid sequence: CASSIGHVSYEQYF.

This rearrangement joins TRBV9 to TRBJ1-2; TRBD1 aligns across 7 bases. Germline-derived CDR1 and CDR2 are SGDLS and YYNGEE. This CDR3 contains 15 residues. Trimming removed 3 bases from V and 2 bases from J; junction bases left unmatched: 7. This CDR3 reads CASSGIYRGNYGYTF. The CDR3 region has the DNA TGTGCCAGCAGCGGGATATACAGGGGAAACTATGGCTACACCTTC.

The rearrangement links TRBV5-8 to TRBJ2-5; D is perhaps TRBD1 (5 bases). This CDR3 contains 13 residues. Trimming pared 8 bases from V and 5 bases from J, leaving 16 bases between. Germline-derived CDR1 and CDR2 are SGHTS and YDEGEE. The chain's CDR3 is CASTRQSSETQYF. The CDR3, as DNA: TGTGCCAGTACACGACAGTCTTCGGAGACCCAGTACTTC.

V is TRBV7-8 and J is TRBJ1-3; D not certain. CDR3 length: 13 residues. V gave up 4 bases and J gave up 9 bases, with 13 bases separating them. Germline CDR1 and CDR2: SGHVS and FQNEAQ. CDR3 coding DNA: TGTGCCAGCAGCTCCCGGTTAAGTCCCACCATATATTTT. This encodes CASSSRLSPTIYF.

The CDR3 coding sequence is TGTGCCAGCAGACGGACAGGAGCTAACTATGGCTACACCTTC. Amino acids: CASRRTGANYGYTF. V and J are TRBV7-9 and TRBJ1-2; 7 bases agree with TRBD1. The V gene's germline CDR1 is SEHNR and CDR2 FQNEAQ (reference sequence). V gave up 6 bases and J gave up 0 bases; unmatched junction bases: 4. The CDR3 runs to 14 residues.

This chain joins TRBV4-3 and TRBJ1-4, with TRBD1 matching over 8 bases. This CDR3 is built from 16 residues. Trimming cost V 0 bases and J 7 bases; bases outside gene matches: 7. Germline V lookup: CDR1 LGHNA, CDR2 YSLEER. The CDR3 DNA sequence: TGCGCCAGCAGCCAAGACCCCGGGACAGGCAGTGAAAAACTGTTTTTT. Residues: CASSQDPGTGSEKLFF.

V gene TRBV10-2 combines with J gene TRBJ2-7, with 10 bases aligning to TRBD2. The CDR3 has 14 residues. V shed 9 bases and J 3 bases; nucleotides not matched to a gene: 8. Germline V gene data show CDR1 as WSHSY and CDR2 as SAAADI. The CDR3 spells CASFHASGSYEQYF. CDR3 in DNA: TGCGCCAGTTTCCACGCTAGCGGGAGCTACGAGCAGTACTTC.

A few counts support this clone. This sequence joins TRBV25-1 and TRBJ1-6; a weak D match, TRBD1 (5 bases). The CDR3 has 14 amino acids. The germline V and J ends were trimmed by 8 bases and 6 bases, with 14 bases remaining between them. Germline loops: CDR1 MGHDK, CDR2 SYGVNS. Written as DNA, the CDR3 is TGTGCCAGCGCGTCCGGGACTTTTAATTCACCCCTCCACTTT. Its translation: CASASGTFNSPLHF.

The rearrangement links TRBV7-3 to TRBJ2-1, with D perhaps matching TRBD2 (5 bases). The CDR3 totals 12 residues. CDR1 SGHTA and CDR2 FQGTGA come from the germline V gene. Trimming removed 3 bases at V and 8 bases at J, with 8 bases between. CDR3 sequence (DNA): TGTGCCAGCAGCTTTTCGCGGGATGAGCAGTTCTTC. Protein: CASSFSRDEQFF.

The rearrangement joins TRBV13 to TRBJ2-2, with D possibly TRBD2 on 6 matching bases. Per the germline V gene, CDR1 is PRHDT and CDR2 is FYEKMQ (reference sequence). Trimming removed 5 bases from V and 11 bases from J, with 18 bases in between. This CDR3 comprises 14 residues. CDR3 DNA sequence: TGTGCCAGCAGCAAAGGGACTTACATAGGAGAGCTGTTTTTT. This codes for CASSKGTYIGELFF.

This chain uses TRBV4-1 with TRBJ1-3, with 9 nucleotides matching TRBD1. Trimming removed 0 bases from V and 2 bases from J; junction bases left unmatched: 8. This CDR3 has 18 amino acids. The germline V gene has CDR1 MGHRA and CDR2 YSYEKL. In nucleotides, the CDR3 is TGCGCCAGCAGCCAAGAGTGGGTCGACAGGGGGACTGGAAACACCATATATTTT. Its translation is CASSQEWVDRGTGNTIYF.

V usage is TRBV30 and J usage is TRBJ2-2; 12 bases match TRBD2. Trimming took 5 bases from V and 2 from J; bases not matched to a gene: 3. Germline V gene sequence: CDR1 GTSNPN, CDR2 SVGIG (reference sequence). The CDR3 sequence is 15 residues long. The CDR3 sequence: CAWSLAGGNTGELFF. The DNA for the CDR3 is TGTGCCTGGTCACTAGCGGGAGGTAACACCGGGGAGCTGTTTTTT.

The CDR3 loop reads CASSTIRAVNTEAFF. Written as DNA, the CDR3 is TGTGCCAGCAGTACGATCAGGGCAGTGAACACTGAAGCTTTCTTT. The chain employs TRBV27 and TRBJ1-1; tentatively, D is TRBD1 (5 bases). Germline V gene lookup returns CDR1 MNHEY and CDR2 SMNVEV (reference sequence). V was cut by 5 bases and J by 0 bases, with 13 bases left in between. The CDR3 consists of 15 residues.

The rearrangement uses TRBV7-9 and TRBJ1-1; 9 bases are shared with TRBD1. The CDR3 is 14 residues long. CDR1 SEHNR and CDR2 FQNEAQ come from the germline V gene (reference sequence). Losses at the gene ends were 5 bases for V and 5 bases for J; bases not matched to a gene: 6. CDR3 in amino acids: CASSRSGTGTEAFF. The CDR3 nucleotides are TGTGCCAGCAGCCGAAGCGGGACAGGGACTGAAGCTTTCTTT.

The chain is built from TRBV27 and TRBJ2-7, with a possible D match to TRBD1 (5 bases). The CDR3 extends over 12 amino acids. Germline CDR1 is MNHEY and CDR2 is SMNVEV (reference sequence). V dropped 2 bases and J dropped 3 bases, with 5 bases sitting between them. CDR3 residues: CASSLRGYEQYF. The CDR3 nucleotides read TGTGCCAGCAGTTTAAGGGGCTACGAGCAGTACTTC.

The rearrangement uses TRBV18 and TRBJ2-5, with 7 bases matching TRBD2. The CDR3 is 13 residues long. Trimming took 2 bases from V and 5 from J; bases not matched to a gene: 2. The germline V gene encodes CDR1 KGHSH and CDR2 LQKENI. This chain's CDR3 is CASSPGGEETQYF. The CDR3 nucleotides read TGTGCCAGCTCACCAGGGGGGGAGGAGACCCAGTACTTC.

V and J are TRBV7-3 and TRBJ2-3, with D uncertain. Germline CDR1 is SGHTA and CDR2 is FQGTGA. V lost 5 bases and J lost 2, with 17 bases in between. The CDR3 sequence is 16 residues long. CDR3 coding DNA: TGTGCCAGCAGCCCCCCAAATAGCCTTCCCACAGATACGCAGTATTTT. Amino acids: CASSPPNSLPTDTQYF.